The 19 T cell receptor beta chains given below trace back to one sample, sequenced in a study of blood T cell repertoires in COVID-19. Sequencing used immunoSEQ multiplex PCR; TCRdb keeps in-frame clones, though not all of them. The table records 200,000 to 300,000 clones, 85% to 90% of them present only once. Source material: PBMCs or T cells enriched from blood (not recorded which). The receptors shown here come from a man aged 40-50 years who had recovered from COVID-19.

The chain combines TRBV7-3 with TRBJ1-1, with a weak D call TRBD1 (6 bases). Trimming took 11 bases from V and 1 from J, leaving 14 bases between them. There are 13 residues in the CDR3. The germline gives CDR1 SGHTA, CDR2 FQGTGA. The CDR3 DNA reads TGTGCCTCCAAATCGGACAGGAACACTGAAGCTTTCTTT. This sequence encodes CASKSDRNTEAFF.

The CDR3 DNA sequence: TGCGCCAGCAGCTTGGGGGCCAGGGGTTCTGGGGCCAACGTCCTGACTTTC. Translated: CASSLGARGSGANVLTF. This rearrangement joins TRBV5-1 to TRBJ2-6, with a tentative D call TRBD1 (6 bases). CDR1 is SGHRS and CDR2 is YFSETQ in the germline V gene. V lost 0 bases and J 1 base, leaving 11 bases between the germline ends. The CDR3 sequence is 17 residues long.

This chain links TRBV27 with TRBJ1-4; D perhaps matches TRBD1 (5 bases). In germline, CDR1 is MNHEY, CDR2 SMNVEV (reference sequence). This CDR3 region has 14 residues. Trimming cost V 5 bases and J 8 bases, with 15 bases left between them. The CDR3 region is CASSPSRVREKLFF. CDR3 nucleotide sequence: TGTGCCAGCAGTCCATCCAGGGTCAGGGAAAAACTGTTTTTT.

The chain is built from TRBV9 and TRBJ2-6; 8 nucleotides align to TRBD2. After removal of 6 bases from V and 0 bases from J, the junction contained 14 bases not matched to a gene. The CDR3 extends over 19 amino acids. The V gene's germline CDR1 is SGDLS and CDR2 YYNGEE. The CDR3 protein is CASTPGGSSGLSGANVLTF. The CDR3 DNA reads TGTGCCAGCACCCCGGGGGGGTCTTCAGGACTCTCTGGGGCCAACGTCCTGACTTTC. Combining the CDR3 with reference TRBV9 and TRBJ2-6 gives the whole variable domain DSGVTQTPKHLITATGQRVTLRCSPRSGDLSVYWYQQSLDQGLQFLIQYYNGEERAKGNILERFSAQQFPDLHSELNLSSLELGDSALYFCASTPGGSSGLSGANVLTFGAGSRLTVL.

The chain has TRBV19 and TRBJ1-6; D call uncertain. V was cut by 5 bases and J by 7 bases, with 9 bases left in between. This CDR3 region has 13 residues. Germline V CDR1 and CDR2: LNHDA, SQIVND (reference sequence). CDR3 in DNA: TGTGCCAGTAGTCCTAGTTTGAATTCACCCCTCCACTTT. Its protein is CASSPSLNSPLHF.

The J gene is TRBJ1-5, the V gene TRBV7-2; 9 nucleotides match TRBD1. The germline CDR1 and CDR2 sequences are SGHTA and FQGNSA. This CDR3 is 15 amino acids long. V trimming: 5 bases; J trimming: 3 bases; junction bases outside the gene matches: 5. CDR3 sequence reads: CASSLDRGNNQPQHF. In DNA form, the CDR3 reads TGTGCCAGCAGCCTGGACAGGGGCAACAATCAGCCCCAGCATTTT.

CDR3 in amino acids: CASSLGGTQYF. The CDR3 bases are TGCGCCAGCAGCCTCGGAGGGACCCAGTACTTC. The chain joins TRBV5-1 to TRBJ2-5; a possible D gene is TRBD2 (5 bases). Trimming shortened V by 4 bases and J by 7 bases, and 8 bases separated the two germline ends. Germline V gives CDR1 SGHRS, CDR2 YFSETQ. CDR3 length equals 11 residues.

The chain combines TRBV28 with TRBJ1-1, with D possibly being TRBD1 (5 bases). This CDR3 spans 14 amino acids. The germline V gene has CDR1 MDHEN and CDR2 SYDVKM. V gave up 2 bases and J gave up 3 bases, with 10 bases separating them. DNA for the CDR3: TGTGCCAGCAGTTTACGGGGGTTAGACACTGAAGCTTTCTTT. Translating gives CASSLRGLDTEAFF.

The rearrangement uses TRBV9 and TRBJ1-4; D is perhaps TRBD1 (6 bases). The V end lost 6 bases, the J end lost 7 bases, and 16 bases lay between the germline ends. The CDR3 spans 14 residues. Per germline, CDR1 SGDLS and CDR2 YYNGEE. This CDR3 reads CASNLGGGGEKLFF. CDR3 nucleotide sequence: TGTGCCAGCAACCTAGGGGGTGGGGGTGAAAAACTGTTTTTT.

The V gene is TRBV2, the J gene TRBJ1-5; a weak D match, TRBD1 (6 bases). The germline CDR1 and CDR2 sequences are SNHLY and FYNNEI. V lost 8 bases, J lost 0 bases, and 11 bases lay in between. This CDR3 has 14 amino acids. The CDR3 DNA reads TGTGCCAGCGGGACATTTAATAGCAATCAGCCCCAGCATTTT. This gives the protein CASGTFNSNQPQHF.

The chain joins TRBV19 to TRBJ2-5; TRBD1 aligns across 8 bases. With V trimmed by 4 bases and J by 3 bases, 1 base remained unmatched. From germline, CDR1 is LNHDA and CDR2 SQIVND (reference sequence). The CDR3 totals 13 residues. CDR3 in DNA: TGTGCCAGTAGTACGGACAGGGAAGAGACCCAGTACTTC. It encodes CASSTDREETQYF.

The CDR3 DNA is TGTGCCAGCAGTGAAGCAGCGGGGGGGAGCGAGCAGTACTTC. This sequence encodes CASSEAAGGSEQYF. J is TRBJ2-7 and V is TRBV6-1, with 10 bases lining up with TRBD2. The CDR3 totals 14 residues. Germline values: CDR1 MNHNS, CDR2 SASEGT. The J segment lost 6 bases and the V segment lost 0 bases, leaving 2 bases of the junction unmatched.

J is TRBJ2-3 and V is TRBV6-1; 13 nucleotides line up with TRBD2. The CDR3 totals 16 residues. V was clipped by 4 bases and J by 1 base; unmatched bases: 2. CDR1 and CDR2 from the germline V gene are MNHNS and SASEGT. In DNA, the CDR3 is TGTGCCAGCAGTGTAACTAGCGGGGGGGGCACAGATACGCAGTATTTT. It specifies CASSVTSGGGTDTQYF.

This chain uses TRBV11-2 with TRBJ1-4, with 7 bases aligning to TRBD1. V lost 1 base and J lost 4; bases outside the gene matches: 3. Germline V gene lookup returns CDR1 SGHAT and CDR2 FQNNGV. This CDR3 spans 15 amino acids. CDR3 sequence: CASSLGDRFNEKLFF. CDR3 nucleotide sequence: TGTGCCAGCAGCTTAGGGGACAGATTTAATGAAAAACTGTTTTTT.

The V call is TRBV5-4, the J call TRBJ2-1, with D hard to call. The CDR3 covers 13 residues. V shed 2 bases and J shed 9 bases, with 12 bases lying between them. Per germline, CDR1 SGHNT and CDR2 YYREEE (reference sequence). The CDR3 DNA is TGTGCCAGCAGCTTAACATTTTCAGTTGAGCAGTTCTTC. Its protein product is CASSLTFSVEQFF.

CDR3 sequence: CASSVSWMTSGRSYNEQFF. CDR3 DNA: TGTGCCAGCAGCGTAAGTTGGATGACTAGCGGGAGATCCTACAATGAGCAGTTCTTC. The chain has TRBV2 and TRBJ2-1, with 12 bases fitting TRBD2. The CDR3 loop spans 19 amino acids. Germline lookup yields CDR1 SNHLY and CDR2 FYNNEI. The junction had 13 bases not matched to a gene; V was cut back by 6 bases and J by 1 base.

The V call is TRBV4-2, the J call TRBJ1-5, with 9 bases fitting TRBD1. From germline, CDR1 is LGHNA and CDR2 YNFKEQ. The CDR3 loop spans 16 amino acids. The V gene end was trimmed by 1 base and the J gene end by 0 bases; junction bases not matched to a gene: 1. The CDR3 here is CASSQGDRDSNQPQHF. The DNA of the CDR3 is TGTGCCAGCAGCCAAGGGGACAGGGATAGCAATCAGCCCCAGCATTTT.

CDR3 region: CASSDIWGQTFTSGTYEQYF. For the CDR3, the DNA is TGTGCCAGCAGTGATATTTGGGGACAGACCTTCACTAGCGGTACGTACGAGCAGTACTTC. The chain is built from TRBV2 and TRBJ2-7, with D maybe TRBD2 (8 bases). V lost 3 bases, J lost 4 bases, and 31 bases lay in between. Germline loops: CDR1 SNHLY, CDR2 FYNNEI. The CDR3 consists of 20 residues.

This clone has only one observation. The genes are TRBV7-3 and TRBJ2-1; the match to TRBD2 covers 8 bases. From germline, CDR1 is SGHTA and CDR2 FQGTGA. Trimming took 1 base from V and 0 from J; bases not matched to a gene: 2. The length of the CDR3 is 16 residues. CDR3 coding DNA: TGTGCCAGCAGCTTAAGGGCGGGAGGCTCCTACAATGAGCAGTTCTTC. Translation gives CASSLRAGGSYNEQFF.